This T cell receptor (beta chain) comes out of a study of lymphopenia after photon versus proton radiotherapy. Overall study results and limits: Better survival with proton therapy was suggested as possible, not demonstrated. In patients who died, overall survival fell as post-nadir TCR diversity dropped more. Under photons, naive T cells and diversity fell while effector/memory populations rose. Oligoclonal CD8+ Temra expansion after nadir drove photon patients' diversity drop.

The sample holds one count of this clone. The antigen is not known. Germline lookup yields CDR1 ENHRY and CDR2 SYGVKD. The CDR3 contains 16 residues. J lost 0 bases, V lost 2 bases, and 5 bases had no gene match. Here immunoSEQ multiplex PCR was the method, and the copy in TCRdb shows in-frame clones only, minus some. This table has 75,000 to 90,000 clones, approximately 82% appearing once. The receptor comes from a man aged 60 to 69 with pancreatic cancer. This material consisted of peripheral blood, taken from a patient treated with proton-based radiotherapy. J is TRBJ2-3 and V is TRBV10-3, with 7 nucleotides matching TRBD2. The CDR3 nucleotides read TGTGCCATCAGTGAGCGGGGGGATACTAGCACAGATACGCAGTATTTT. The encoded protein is CAISERGDTSTDTQYF.